These 29 T cell receptor beta chains were all obtained from the same sample, sequenced in a study of blood T cell repertoires in COVID-19. Profiling relied on immunoSEQ multiplex PCR, and the TCRdb table lists in-frame clones only, not all of them. The table has about 270,000 clones, around 89% seen once; the top ten hold 2.4%. Sequenced input: PBMCs or T cells enriched from blood (not recorded which). The receptors shown here come from a woman between 18 and 30 years old who had recovered from COVID-19.

J is TRBJ1-2 and V is TRBV18; D perhaps matches TRBD1 (5 bases). This CDR3 contains 14 residues. Germline loops: CDR1 KGHSH, CDR2 LQKENI. V lost 0 bases to trimming and J lost 7 bases, with 12 bases between them. Here the CDR3 DNA reads TGTGCCAGCTCACCACCGTCCGGGGGAGGTGGCTACACCTTC. Its translation is CASSPPSGGGGYTF.

J is TRBJ2-3 and V is TRBV11-3; no clear D gene. Germline V CDR1 and CDR2: SGHNT, YENEEA. This CDR3 spans 14 amino acids. V gave up 5 bases and J gave up 5 bases, with 14 bases separating them. The CDR3 spells CASSPTPRGDTQYF. The CDR3 DNA reads as TGTGCCAGCAGCCCCACCCCCAGAGGAGATACGCAGTATTTT.

The CDR3 bases are TGTGCCAGCTCACCCGGGACAGCCGGGGAGCTGTTTTTT. Protein sequence: CASSPGTAGELFF. This chain uses TRBV18 with TRBJ2-2; the match to TRBD1 covers 7 bases. The germline V gene has CDR1 KGHSH and CDR2 LQKENI. The CDR3 consists of 13 residues. Trimming took 3 bases from V and 6 from J; bases not matched to a gene: 1.

The gene calls are TRBV7-3 and TRBJ2-7; D is unclear. The length of the CDR3 is 13 residues. V gave up 5 bases and J gave up 3 bases, with 11 bases separating them. Germline loops: CDR1 SGHTA, CDR2 FQGTGA. The CDR3 DNA sequence: TGTGCCAGCAGCCCCGACGGCGGCTACGAGCAGTACTTC. It codes for CASSPDGGYEQYF.

The chain carries TRBV4-1 and TRBJ2-7, with 8 bases fitting TRBD2. The CDR3 totals 16 residues. CDR1 is MGHRA and CDR2 is YSYEKL in the germline V gene. V lost 1 base and J lost 0; bases outside the gene matches: 5. This chain's CDR3 is CASSQVSGTSSYEQYF. The CDR3 coding sequence is TGCGCCAGCAGCCAAGTATCTGGGACTAGCTCCTACGAGCAGTACTTC.

The chain couples TRBV7-8 to TRBJ2-1, with a possible D match to TRBD1 (6 bases). The germline CDR1 and CDR2 sequences are SGHVS and FQNEAQ. The CDR3 totals 14 residues. V shed 5 bases and J shed 3 bases, with 11 bases lying between them. DNA for the CDR3: TGTGCCAGCAGCACGTCGGACAGCTACAATGAGCAGTTCTTC. Encoded protein: CASSTSDSYNEQFF.

The CDR3 DNA reads as TGTGCCAGTAGTAACCAGGGGGCTGTCTATGGCTACACCTTC. Translation: CASSNQGAVYGYTF. The rearrangement links TRBV19 to TRBJ1-2; TRBD1 matches 8 bases. V was pared by 4 bases and J by 4 bases, with 5 bases of the junction left unmatched. The CDR3 is 14 residues long. Germline V lookup: CDR1 LNHDA, CDR2 SQIVND (reference sequence).

CDR3 residues: CASSTGQIDTQYF. The CDR3, as DNA: TGTGCCAGCAGTACGGGACAGATAGATACGCAGTATTTT. V usage is TRBV12-3 or TRBV12-4 and J usage is TRBJ2-3; 7 bases are shared with TRBD1. J lost 5 bases, V lost 5 bases, and 4 bases had no gene match. The CDR3 totals 13 residues.

This chain joins TRBV10-3 and TRBJ2-7; D is perhaps TRBD2 (5 bases). The length of the CDR3 is 13 residues. V lost 6 bases to trimming and J lost 5 bases, with 14 bases between them. The V gene's germline CDR1 is ENHRY and CDR2 SYGVKD. CDR3 region: CAISYGLDDEQYF. CDR3 coding DNA: TGTGCCATCAGCTACGGACTTGATGACGAGCAGTACTTC.

The chain has TRBV5-1 and TRBJ2-3; weak D call: TRBD2 (6 bases). The CDR3 runs 17 residues. Germline V gives CDR1 SGHRS, CDR2 YFSETQ. The V and J ends lost 4 bases and 0 bases respectively, with 18 bases between them. CDR3 in amino acids: CASSLAVGGASTDTQYF. CDR3 coding DNA: TGCGCCAGCAGCCTCGCAGTCGGCGGGGCTAGCACAGATACGCAGTATTTT.

The J gene is TRBJ1-2, the V gene TRBV12-5; 8 bases align to TRBD1. Unmatched junction bases numbered 5, after V lost 1 base and J lost 4 bases. CDR3 length: 15 residues. Germline V gene lookup returns CDR1 LGHNT and CDR2 FRNRAP. CDR3 sequence reads: CASGLGTGWGYGYTF. CDR3 bases: TGTGCTAGTGGTTTGGGGACAGGGTGGGGCTATGGCTACACCTTC.

The chain links TRBV7-6 to TRBJ2-5, with TRBD2 matching over 7 bases. With 0 bases clipped from V and 2 bases from J, the junction kept 3 bases outside the gene matches. Germline CDR1 reads SGHVS; CDR2 reads FNYEAQ. CDR3 size: 15 residues. CDR3 DNA: TGTGCCAGCAGCTTAGCGACGCGGGGGCAAGAGACCCAGTACTTC. Residues: CASSLATRGQETQYF.

The chain employs TRBV6-2 or TRBV6-3 and TRBJ1-1; D call uncertain. Germline V lookup: CDR1 MNHEY, CDR2 SVGEGT. The CDR3 is 14 residues long. V dropped 5 bases and J dropped 4 bases, with 14 bases sitting between them. Written as DNA, the CDR3 is TGTGCCAGCAGTCCCTTCTCCGGTAGCACTGAAGCTTTCTTT. Protein product: CASSPFSGSTEAFF.

The genes are TRBV29-1 and TRBJ2-2, with D unclear. The V end lost 7 bases, the J end lost 2 bases, and 8 bases lay between the germline ends. The CDR3 totals 12 residues. Germline CDR1 is SQVTM and CDR2 is ANQGSEA. The DNA for the CDR3 is TGCAGCGGCACGCTAAACACCGGGGAGCTGTTTTTT. Translated: CSGTLNTGELFF.

The CDR3, as DNA: TGCGCCAGCAGTGAGAATCCAGGGGCGATGAATGGCTACACCTTC. Translation gives CASSENPGAMNGYTF. The chain carries TRBV10-1 and TRBJ1-2, with D tentatively TRBD1 (6 bases). V lost 2 bases and J 6 bases, leaving 16 bases between the germline ends. Germline-derived CDR1 and CDR2 are WNHNN and SYGVQD (reference sequence). CDR3 length: 15 amino acids.

The chain couples TRBV4-2 to TRBJ2-3; weak D call: TRBD1 (5 bases). Germline loops: CDR1 LGHNA, CDR2 YNFKEQ. V was trimmed by 2 bases and J by 2 bases, leaving 8 bases between them. The CDR3 runs 14 residues. The CDR3 nucleotides read TGTGCCAGCAGCCAACAGGGCCACACAGATACGCAGTATTTT. Protein sequence: CASSQQGHTDTQYF.

This chain uses TRBV19 with TRBJ1-5; possibly TRBD1 for D (6 bases). This CDR3 spans 17 amino acids. V shed 1 base and J shed 2 bases, with 15 bases lying between them. Germline assignment: CDR1 LNHDA and CDR2 SQIVND (reference sequence). CDR3 loop: CASSIGAVPGGNQPQHF. CDR3 coding DNA: TGTGCCAGTAGTATAGGAGCGGTGCCAGGGGGCAATCAGCCCCAGCATTTT.

The chain employs TRBV7-9 and TRBJ1-1; D might be TRBD1 (6 bases). The CDR3 contains 13 residues. CDR1 and CDR2 (germline): SEHNR, FQNEAQ (reference sequence). V dropped 4 bases and J dropped 3 bases, with 9 bases sitting between them. CDR3 sequence reads: CASSSWTDTEAFF. The CDR3 DNA sequence: TGTGCCAGCAGCTCCTGGACAGACACTGAAGCTTTCTTT.

The CDR3 region is CASLQDRGIYQPQHF. In DNA, the CDR3 is TGTGCCAGCCTCCAGGACAGGGGGATTTATCAGCCCCAGCATTTT. This sequence joins TRBV28 and TRBJ1-5; 10 nucleotides agree with TRBD1. The CDR3 contains 15 residues. With 8 bases clipped from V and 5 bases from J, the junction kept 9 bases outside the gene matches. Germline lookup yields CDR1 MDHEN and CDR2 SYDVKM.

The genes are TRBV4-1 and TRBJ1-1, with unresolved D. Looked up from germline, CDR1 is MGHRA and CDR2 is YSYEKL. The V end lost 6 bases, the J end lost 6 bases, and 17 bases lay between the germline ends. The CDR3 loop spans 14 amino acids. The CDR3 loop reads CASRMTSSGPEAFF. CDR3 DNA: TGCGCCAGCAGGATGACGAGCAGCGGGCCTGAAGCTTTCTTT.

V usage is TRBV5-1 and J usage is TRBJ2-5, with 7 positions matching TRBD2. V shed 7 bases and J 2 bases; nucleotides not matched to a gene: 8. Germline-derived CDR1 and CDR2 are SGHRS and YFSETQ. The CDR3 is 14 residues long. CDR3 protein: CASRAGGNQETQYF. As DNA, the CDR3 is TGCGCCAGCCGGGCCGGGGGGAATCAAGAGACCCAGTACTTC.

CDR3 in DNA: TGTGCCAGCAGTTATGAAGGGGAAGCTAACTATGGCTACACCTTC. Translated: CASSYEGEANYGYTF. The chain joins TRBV28 to TRBJ1-2; the D gene is possibly TRBD1 (5 bases). CDR1 and CDR2 from the germline V gene are MDHEN and SYDVKM. Trimming took 4 bases from V and 0 from J, leaving 12 bases between them. This CDR3 region has 15 residues.

The chain joins TRBV2 to TRBJ1-3, with a tentative D call TRBD1 (5 bases). The germline CDR1 and CDR2 sequences are SNHLY and FYNNEI. V lost 3 bases and J 0 bases, leaving 9 bases between the germline ends. The CDR3 covers 15 residues. The CDR3 sequence: CASSEGLISGNTIYF. DNA for the CDR3: TGTGCCAGCAGTGAGGGACTGATCTCTGGAAACACCATATATTTT.

CDR3 DNA sequence: TGTGCCAGCAGCTTAAGTCTGGACTCCTCCCAAGAGACCCAGTACTTC. Its translation: CASSLSLDSSQETQYF. The V gene is TRBV7-9, the J gene TRBJ2-5; possibly TRBD2 for D (5 bases). Trimming removed 2 bases at V and 1 base at J, with 14 bases between. Germline CDR1 and CDR2: SEHNR and FQNEAQ (reference sequence). CDR3 size: 16 residues.

The chain combines TRBV5-4 with TRBJ2-2; a weak D match, TRBD1 (5 bases). Germline CDR1 SGHNT, CDR2 YYREEE (reference sequence). The CDR3 spans 17 residues. V was trimmed by 6 bases and J by 1 base, leaving 19 bases between them. The CDR3 loop is CASNVQTRAMNTGELFF. CDR3 DNA: TGTGCCAGCAACGTCCAGACCAGGGCTATGAACACCGGGGAGCTGTTTTTT. Based on the CDR3 plus reference TRBV5-4 and TRBJ2-2, the full variable domain is ETGVTQSPTHLIKTRGQQVTLRCSSQSGHNTVSWYQQALGQGPQFIFQYYREEENGRGNFPPRFSGLQFPNYSSELNVNALELDDSALYLCASNVQTRAMNTGELFFGEGSRLTVL.

This chain links TRBV6-5 with TRBJ1-1, with 7 bases fitting TRBD1. Germline V gene lookup returns CDR1 MNHEY and CDR2 SVGAGI. V gave up 5 bases and J gave up 8 bases; unmatched junction bases: 5. CDR3 length equals 12 residues. Here the CDR3 DNA reads TGTGCCAGCAGTCAGACAGGGACCGAAGCTTTCTTT. The encoded protein is CASSQTGTEAFF.

V is TRBV5-1 and J is TRBJ2-1; D is perhaps TRBD2 (5 bases). This CDR3 is built from 15 residues. V lost 0 bases, J lost 3 bases, and 10 bases lay in between. Germline assignment: CDR1 SGHRS and CDR2 YFSETQ. The CDR3 protein is CASSLASGNYNEQFF. The CDR3 nucleotides read TGCGCCAGCAGCTTGGCCTCCGGGAACTACAATGAGCAGTTCTTC. Based on the CDR3 plus reference TRBV5-1 and TRBJ2-1, the full variable domain is KAGVTQTPRYLIKTRGQQVTLSCSPISGHRSVSWYQQTPGQGLQFLFEYFSETQRNKGNFPGRFSGRQFSNSRSEMNVSTLELGDSALYLCASSLASGNYNEQFFGPGTRLTVL.

This clone was picked up one time. The gene calls are TRBV5-1 and TRBJ2-5; D unclear. This CDR3 comprises 13 residues. With 4 bases removed from V and 1 base from J, the gap between germline ends came to 8 bases. Germline V gene data show CDR1 as SGHRS and CDR2 as YFSETQ. DNA of the CDR3: TGCGCCAGCAGCGCCCCGAGCCAAGAGACCCAGTACTTC. Protein sequence: CASSAPSQETQYF.

This chain connects TRBV2 to TRBJ1-6; 8 positions agree with TRBD1. CDR3 length: 15 residues. Germline trimming cut 4 bases from V and 10 bases from J; bases unmatched to any gene: 9. Germline V CDR1 and CDR2: SNHLY, FYNNEI. This CDR3 reads CASSVRQGTQSPLHF. CDR3 DNA: TGTGCCAGCAGTGTAAGACAGGGGACCCAATCACCCCTCCACTTT.